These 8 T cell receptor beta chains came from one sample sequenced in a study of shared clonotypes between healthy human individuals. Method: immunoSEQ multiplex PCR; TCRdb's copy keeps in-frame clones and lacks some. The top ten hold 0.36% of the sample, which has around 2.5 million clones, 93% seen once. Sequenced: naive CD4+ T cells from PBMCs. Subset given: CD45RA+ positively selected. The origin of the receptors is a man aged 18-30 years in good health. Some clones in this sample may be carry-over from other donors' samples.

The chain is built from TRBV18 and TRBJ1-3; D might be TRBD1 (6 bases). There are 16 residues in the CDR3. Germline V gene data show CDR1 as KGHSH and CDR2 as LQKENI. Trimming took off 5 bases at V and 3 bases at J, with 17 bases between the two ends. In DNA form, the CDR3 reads TGTGCCAGCTCAGCCTACCCCGGGACACTTGGAAACACCATATATTTT. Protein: CASSAYPGTLGNTIYF.

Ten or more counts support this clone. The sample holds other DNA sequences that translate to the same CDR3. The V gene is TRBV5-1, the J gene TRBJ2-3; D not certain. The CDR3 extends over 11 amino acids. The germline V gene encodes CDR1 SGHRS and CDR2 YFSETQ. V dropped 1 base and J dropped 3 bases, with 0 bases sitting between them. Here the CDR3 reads CASSLTDTQYF. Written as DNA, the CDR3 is TGCGCCAGCAGCTTGACAGATACGCAGTATTTT.

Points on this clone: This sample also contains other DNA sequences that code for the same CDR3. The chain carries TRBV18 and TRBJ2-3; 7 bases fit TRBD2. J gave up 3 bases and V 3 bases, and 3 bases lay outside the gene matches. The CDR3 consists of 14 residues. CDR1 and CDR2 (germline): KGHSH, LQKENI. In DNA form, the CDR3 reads TGTGCCAGCTCACCTACGCGGGGGACAGATACGCAGTATTTT. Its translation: CASSPTRGTDTQYF.

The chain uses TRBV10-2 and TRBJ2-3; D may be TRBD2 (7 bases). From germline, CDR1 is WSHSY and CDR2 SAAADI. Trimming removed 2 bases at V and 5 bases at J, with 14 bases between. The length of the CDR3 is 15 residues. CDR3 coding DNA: TGCGCCAGCAGTGAGCAAGGGGGGGGCGGAGATACGCAGTATTTT. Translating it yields CASSEQGGGGDTQYF.

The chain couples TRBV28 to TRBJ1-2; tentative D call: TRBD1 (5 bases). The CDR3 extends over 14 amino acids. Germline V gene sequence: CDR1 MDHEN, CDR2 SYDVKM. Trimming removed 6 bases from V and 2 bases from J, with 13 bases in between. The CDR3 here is CASRAEGRNYGYTF. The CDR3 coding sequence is TGTGCCAGCAGGGCAGAGGGACGGAACTATGGCTACACCTTC.

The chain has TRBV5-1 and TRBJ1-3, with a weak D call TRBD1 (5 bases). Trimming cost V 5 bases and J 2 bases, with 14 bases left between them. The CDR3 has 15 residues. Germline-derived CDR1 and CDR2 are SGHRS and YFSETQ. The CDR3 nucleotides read TGCGCCAGCAGACGTACAGGAACACCTGGAAACACCATATATTTT. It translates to CASRRTGTPGNTIYF.

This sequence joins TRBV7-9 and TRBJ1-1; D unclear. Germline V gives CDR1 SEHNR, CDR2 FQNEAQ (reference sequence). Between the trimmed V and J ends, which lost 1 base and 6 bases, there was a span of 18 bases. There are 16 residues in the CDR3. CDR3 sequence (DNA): TGTGCCAGCAGCTTAGGTCGAGATCCGGTCCGAGCTGAAGCTTTCTTT. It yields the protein CASSLGRDPVRAEAFF.

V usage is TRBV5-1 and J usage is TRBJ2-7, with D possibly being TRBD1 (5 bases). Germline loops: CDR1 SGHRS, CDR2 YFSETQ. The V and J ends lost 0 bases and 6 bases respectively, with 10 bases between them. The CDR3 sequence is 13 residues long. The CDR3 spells CASSLDRSLEQYF. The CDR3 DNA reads TGCGCCAGCAGCTTGGACAGGTCGCTCGAGCAGTACTTC.